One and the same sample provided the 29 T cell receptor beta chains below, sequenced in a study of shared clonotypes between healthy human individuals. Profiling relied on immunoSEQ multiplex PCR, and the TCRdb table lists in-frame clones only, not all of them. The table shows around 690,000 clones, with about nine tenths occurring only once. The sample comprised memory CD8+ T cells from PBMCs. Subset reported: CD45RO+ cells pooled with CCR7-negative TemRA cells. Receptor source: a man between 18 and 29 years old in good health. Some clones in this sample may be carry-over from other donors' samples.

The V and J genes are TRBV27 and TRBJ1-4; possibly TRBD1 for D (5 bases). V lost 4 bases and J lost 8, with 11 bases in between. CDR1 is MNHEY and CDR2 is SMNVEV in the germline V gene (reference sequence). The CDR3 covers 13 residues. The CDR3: CASSWGVLEKLFF. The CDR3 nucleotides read TGTGCCAGCAGTTGGGGGGTGCTAGAAAAACTGTTTTTT.

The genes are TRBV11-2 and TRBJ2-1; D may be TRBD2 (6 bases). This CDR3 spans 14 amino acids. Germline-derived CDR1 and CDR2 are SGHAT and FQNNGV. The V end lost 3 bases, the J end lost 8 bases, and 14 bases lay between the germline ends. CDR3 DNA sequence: TGTGCCAGCAGCTTTGTGGGAGGTTTCCATGAGCAGTTCTTC. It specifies CASSFVGGFHEQFF. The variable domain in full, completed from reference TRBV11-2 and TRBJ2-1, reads EAGVAQSPRYKIIEKRQSVAFWCNPISGHATLYWYQQILGQGPKLLIQFQNNGVVDDSQLPKDRFSAERLKGVDSTLKIQPAKLEDSAVYLCASSFVGGFHEQFFGPGTRLTVL.

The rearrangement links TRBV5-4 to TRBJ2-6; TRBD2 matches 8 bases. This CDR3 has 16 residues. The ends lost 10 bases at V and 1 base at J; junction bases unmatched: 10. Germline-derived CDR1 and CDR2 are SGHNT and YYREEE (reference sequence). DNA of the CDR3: TGTGCCGGGGTAGCGGGGTCCTCATCTGGGGCCAACGTCCTGACTTTC. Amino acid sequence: CAGVAGSSSGANVLTF. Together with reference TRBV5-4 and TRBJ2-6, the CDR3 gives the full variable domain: ETGVTQSPTHLIKTRGQQVTLRCSSQSGHNTVSWYQQALGQGPQFIFQYYREEENGRGNFPPRFSGLQFPNYSSELNVNALELDDSALYLCAGVAGSSSGANVLTFGAGSRLTVL.

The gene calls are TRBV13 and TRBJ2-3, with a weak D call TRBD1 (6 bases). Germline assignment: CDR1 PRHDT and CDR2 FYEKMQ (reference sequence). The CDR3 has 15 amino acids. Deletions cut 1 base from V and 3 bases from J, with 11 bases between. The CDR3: CASSLEYRATDTQYF. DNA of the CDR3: TGTGCCAGCAGCTTAGAGTACAGGGCGACAGATACGCAGTATTTT.

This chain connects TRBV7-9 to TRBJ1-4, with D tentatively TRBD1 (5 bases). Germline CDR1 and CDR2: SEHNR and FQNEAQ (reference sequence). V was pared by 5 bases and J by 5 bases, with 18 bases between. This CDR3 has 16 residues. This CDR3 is CASSRSMGEENEKLFF. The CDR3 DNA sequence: TGTGCCAGCAGCCGCTCCATGGGGGAGGAAAATGAAAAACTGTTTTTT.

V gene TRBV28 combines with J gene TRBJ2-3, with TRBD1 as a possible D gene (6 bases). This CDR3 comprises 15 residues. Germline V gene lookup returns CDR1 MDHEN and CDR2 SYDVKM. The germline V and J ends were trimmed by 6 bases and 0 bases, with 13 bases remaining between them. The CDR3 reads CASRFGQSSTDTQYF. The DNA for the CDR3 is TGTGCCAGCAGGTTTGGACAGTCAAGCACAGATACGCAGTATTTT.

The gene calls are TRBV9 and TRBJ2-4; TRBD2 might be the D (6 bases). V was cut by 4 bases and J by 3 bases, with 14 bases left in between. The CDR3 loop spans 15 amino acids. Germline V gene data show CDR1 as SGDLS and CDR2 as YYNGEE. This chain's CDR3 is CASSTGGNYKNIQYF. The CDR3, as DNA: TGTGCCAGCAGCACCGGGGGAAATTACAAAAACATTCAGTACTTC.

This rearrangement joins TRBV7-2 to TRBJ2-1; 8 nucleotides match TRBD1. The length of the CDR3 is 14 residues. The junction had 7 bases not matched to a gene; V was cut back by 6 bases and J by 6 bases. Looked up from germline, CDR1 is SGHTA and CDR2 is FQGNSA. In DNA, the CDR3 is TGTGCCAGCAGAACAGGGGGGCCTCGCAATGAGCAGTTCTTC. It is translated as CASRTGGPRNEQFF.

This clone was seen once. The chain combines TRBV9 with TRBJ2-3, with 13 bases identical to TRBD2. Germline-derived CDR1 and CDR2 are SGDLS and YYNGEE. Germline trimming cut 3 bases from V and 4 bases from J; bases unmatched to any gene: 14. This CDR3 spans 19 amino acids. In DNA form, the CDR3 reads TGTGCCAGCAGCGCTACTAGCGGGAGGGCTGGGGGTTACTCAGATACGCAGTATTTT. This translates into CASSATSGRAGGYSDTQYF.

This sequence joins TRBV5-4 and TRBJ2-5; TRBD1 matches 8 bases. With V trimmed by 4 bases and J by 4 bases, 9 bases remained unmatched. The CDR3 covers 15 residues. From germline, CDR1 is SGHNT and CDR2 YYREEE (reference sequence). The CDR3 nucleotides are TGTGCCAGCAGCGGATCGGACAGGGTCGGAGAGACCCAGTACTTC. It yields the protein CASSGSDRVGETQYF.

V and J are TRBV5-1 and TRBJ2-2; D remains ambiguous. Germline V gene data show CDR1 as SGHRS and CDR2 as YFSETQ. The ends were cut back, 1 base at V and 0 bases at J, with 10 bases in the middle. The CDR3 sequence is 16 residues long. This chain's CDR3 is CASSLQVVANTGELFF. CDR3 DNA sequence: TGCGCCAGCAGCTTGCAGGTGGTTGCGAACACCGGGGAGCTGTTTTTT.

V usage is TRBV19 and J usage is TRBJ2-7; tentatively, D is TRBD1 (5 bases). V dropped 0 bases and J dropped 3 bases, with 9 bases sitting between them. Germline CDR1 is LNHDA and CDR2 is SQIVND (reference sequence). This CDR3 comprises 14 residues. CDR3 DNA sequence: TGTGCCAGTAGTATAGAAAGGGGATACTACGAGCAGTACTTC. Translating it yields CASSIERGYYEQYF.

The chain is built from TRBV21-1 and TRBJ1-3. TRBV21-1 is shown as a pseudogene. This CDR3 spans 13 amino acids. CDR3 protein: CASSQGLGNTIYF. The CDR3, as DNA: TGTGCCAGCAGCCAGGGACTCGGGAACACCATATATTTT.

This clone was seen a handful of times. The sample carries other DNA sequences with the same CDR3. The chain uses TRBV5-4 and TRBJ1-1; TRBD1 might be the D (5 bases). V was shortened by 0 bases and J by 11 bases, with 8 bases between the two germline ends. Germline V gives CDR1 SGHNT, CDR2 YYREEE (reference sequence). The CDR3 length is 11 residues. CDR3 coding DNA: TGTGCCAGCAGCTTGGGAGGGGAGGCTTTCTTT. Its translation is CASSLGGEAFF.

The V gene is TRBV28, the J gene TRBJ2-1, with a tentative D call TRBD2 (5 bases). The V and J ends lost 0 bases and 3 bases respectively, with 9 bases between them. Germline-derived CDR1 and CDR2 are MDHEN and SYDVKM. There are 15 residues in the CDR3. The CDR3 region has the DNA TGTGCCAGCAGTTTATGGGGAGATATCTACAATGAGCAGTTCTTC. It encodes CASSLWGDIYNEQFF. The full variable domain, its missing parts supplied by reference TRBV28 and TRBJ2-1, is DVKVTQSSRYLVKRTGEKVFLECVQDMDHENMFWYRQDPGLGLRLIYFSYDVKMKEKGDIPEGYSVSREKKERFSLILESASTNQTSMYLCASSLWGDIYNEQFFGPGTRLTVL.

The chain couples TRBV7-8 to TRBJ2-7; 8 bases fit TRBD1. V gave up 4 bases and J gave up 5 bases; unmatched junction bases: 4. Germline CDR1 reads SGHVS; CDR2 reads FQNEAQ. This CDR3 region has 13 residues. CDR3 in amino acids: CASSSTGANEQYF. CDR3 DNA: TGTGCCAGCAGCTCGACAGGGGCGAACGAGCAGTACTTC.

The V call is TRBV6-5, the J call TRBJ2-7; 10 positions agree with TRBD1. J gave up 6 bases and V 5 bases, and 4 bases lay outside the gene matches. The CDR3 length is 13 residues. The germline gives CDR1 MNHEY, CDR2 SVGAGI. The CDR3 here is CASSAGQGSEQYF. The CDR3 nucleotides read TGTGCCAGCAGTGCGGGACAGGGGAGCGAGCAGTACTTC.

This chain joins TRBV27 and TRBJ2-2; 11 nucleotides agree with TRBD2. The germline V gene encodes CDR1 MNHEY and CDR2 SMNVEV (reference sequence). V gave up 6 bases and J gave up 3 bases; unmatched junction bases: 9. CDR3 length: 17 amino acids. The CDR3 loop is CASRQTSGRDHTGELFF. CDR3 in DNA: TGTGCCAGCAGGCAAACTAGCGGGAGAGATCACACCGGGGAGCTGTTTTTT.

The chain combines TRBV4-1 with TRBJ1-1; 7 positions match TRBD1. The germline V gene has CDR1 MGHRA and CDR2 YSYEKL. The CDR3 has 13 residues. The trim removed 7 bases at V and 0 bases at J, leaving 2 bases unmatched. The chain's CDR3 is CASTDRVNTEAFF. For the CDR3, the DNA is TGCGCCAGCACCGACAGGGTGAACACTGAAGCTTTCTTT.

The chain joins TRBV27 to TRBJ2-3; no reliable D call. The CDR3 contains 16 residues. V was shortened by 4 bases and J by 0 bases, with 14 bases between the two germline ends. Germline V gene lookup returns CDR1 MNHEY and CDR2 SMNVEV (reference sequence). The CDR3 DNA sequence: TGTGCCAGCAGTTCCCGCTCCGAAACTAGCACAGATACGCAGTATTTT. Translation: CASSSRSETSTDTQYF.

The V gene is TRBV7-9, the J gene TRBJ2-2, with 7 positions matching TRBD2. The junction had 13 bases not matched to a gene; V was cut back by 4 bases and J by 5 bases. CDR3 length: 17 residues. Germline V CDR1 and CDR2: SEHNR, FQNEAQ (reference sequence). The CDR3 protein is CASSYPRRAGQTGELFF. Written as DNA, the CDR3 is TGTGCCAGCAGCTACCCGCGTAGAGCGGGGCAAACCGGGGAGCTGTTTTTT.

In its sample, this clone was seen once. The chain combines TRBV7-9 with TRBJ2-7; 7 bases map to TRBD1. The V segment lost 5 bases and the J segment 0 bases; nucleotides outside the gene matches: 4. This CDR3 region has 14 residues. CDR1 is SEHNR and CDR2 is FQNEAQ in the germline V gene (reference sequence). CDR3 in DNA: TGTGCCAGCAGCCACCGGGACAGCTCCTACGAGCAGTACTTC. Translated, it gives CASSHRDSSYEQYF.

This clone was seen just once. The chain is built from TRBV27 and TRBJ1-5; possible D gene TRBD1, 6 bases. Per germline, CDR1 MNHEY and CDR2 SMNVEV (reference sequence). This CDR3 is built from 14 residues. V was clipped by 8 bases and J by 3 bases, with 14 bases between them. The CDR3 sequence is CASANRGANQPQHF. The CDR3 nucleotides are TGTGCCAGCGCGAATAGGGGGGCCAATCAGCCCCAGCATTTT.

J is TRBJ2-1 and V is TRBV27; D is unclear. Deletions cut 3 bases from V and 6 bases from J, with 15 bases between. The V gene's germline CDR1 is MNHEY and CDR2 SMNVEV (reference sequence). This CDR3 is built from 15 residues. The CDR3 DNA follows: TGTGCCAGCAGTTTGCGGCAGGCAGCTACCAATGAGCAGTTCTTC. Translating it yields CASSLRQAATNEQFF.

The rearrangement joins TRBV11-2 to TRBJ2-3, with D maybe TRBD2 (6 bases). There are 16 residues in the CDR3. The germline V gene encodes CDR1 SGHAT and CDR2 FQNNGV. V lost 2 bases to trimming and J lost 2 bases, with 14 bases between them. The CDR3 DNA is TGTGCCAGCAGCTTACTTAAGGCGGGACCCACAGATACGCAGTATTTT. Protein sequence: CASSLLKAGPTDTQYF.

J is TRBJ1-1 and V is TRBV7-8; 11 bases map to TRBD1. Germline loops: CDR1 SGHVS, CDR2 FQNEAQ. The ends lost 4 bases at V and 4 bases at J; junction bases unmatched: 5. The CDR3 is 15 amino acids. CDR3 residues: CASSSRTGGFTEAFF. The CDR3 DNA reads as TGTGCCAGCAGCTCTCGGACAGGGGGCTTCACTGAAGCTTTCTTT.

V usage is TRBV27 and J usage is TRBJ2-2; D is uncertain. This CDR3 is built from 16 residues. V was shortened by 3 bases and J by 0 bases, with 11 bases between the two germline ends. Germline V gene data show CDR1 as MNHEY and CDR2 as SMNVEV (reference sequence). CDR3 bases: TGTGCCAGCAGTTTCTTGGAACCATCGAACACCGGGGAGCTGTTTTTT. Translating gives CASSFLEPSNTGELFF.

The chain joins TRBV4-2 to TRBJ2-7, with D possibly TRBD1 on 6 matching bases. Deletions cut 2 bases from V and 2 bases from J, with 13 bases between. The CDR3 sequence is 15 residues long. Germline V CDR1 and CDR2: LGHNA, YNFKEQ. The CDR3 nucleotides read TGTGCCAGCAGCCAAACCAGGGGAAACACCTACGAGCAGTACTTC. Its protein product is CASSQTRGNTYEQYF.

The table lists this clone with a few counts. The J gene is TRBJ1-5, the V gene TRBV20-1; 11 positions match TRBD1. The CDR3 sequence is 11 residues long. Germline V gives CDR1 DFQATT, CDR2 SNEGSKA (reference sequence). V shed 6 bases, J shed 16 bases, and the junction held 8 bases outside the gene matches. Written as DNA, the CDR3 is TGCAGTGCCGAGTGGACAGGGGGCCATCATTTT. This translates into CSAEWTGGHHF.